The 7 T cell receptor beta chains below all came from one sample that was sequenced in a study of Graves' ophthalmopathy and Graves' hyperthyroidism. RNA transcripts provided the template for amplifying TCR beta CDR3 regions. HTBI primers primed a first-round RT-PCR, and a second-round multiplex PCR followed. TCRdb re-called the multiplex PCR reads through MiXCR, storing one row per CDR3 protein. The sample shows about 380,000 distinct CDR3 sequences, 15% to 19% of them seen only once. Sequencing was performed on peripheral blood. These TCRs come from a woman between 18 and 29 years old with stable Graves' hyperthyroidism.

Many counts were recorded for this clonotype. J is TRBJ1-1 and V is TRBV20-1; D ambiguous. The germline gives CDR1 DFQATT, CDR2 SNEGSKA (reference sequence). V dropped 5 bases and J dropped 1 base, with 8 bases sitting between them. The CDR3 has 12 amino acids. Here the CDR3 reads CSAWATNTEAFF. The CDR3 DNA is TGCAGTGCTTGGGCTACGAACACTGAAGCTTTCTTT.

This clonotype was counted between two and nine times. This rearrangement joins TRBV11-1 to TRBJ2-5; 8 nucleotides align to TRBD2. From germline, CDR1 is SGHAT and CDR2 FQDESV (reference sequence). The CDR3 totals 16 residues. Trimming took 2 bases from V and 6 from J; bases not matched to a gene: 11. The CDR3 DNA follows: TGTGCCAGCAGCTTAATTCGGGGGGGCGGGTCGAAGACCCAGTACTTC. This gives the protein CASSLIRGGGSKTQYF.

Note on this clonotype: A much more abundant neighbour one base away suggests this may be a read error. The J gene is TRBJ1-1, the V gene TRBV28, with TRBD1 as a possible D gene (6 bases). Germline CDR1 MDHEN, CDR2 SYDVKM. This CDR3 has 15 residues. This chain's CDR3 is CASSRIRIRDNEACF. CDR3 nucleotide sequence: TGTGCCAGCAGTCGAATCCGGATCCGGGACAATGAAGCTTGCTTT.

Many counts were recorded for this clonotype. This chain links TRBV12-3 or TRBV12-4 with TRBJ2-5; D is uncertain. The CDR3 is made up of 13 amino acids. Deletions cut 5 bases from V and 1 base from J, with 8 bases between. In DNA form, the CDR3 reads TGTGCCAGCAGTAGACACCTCCAAGAGACCCAGTACTTC. Protein product: CASSRHLQETQYF.

This clonotype was recorded at least ten times. The V call is TRBV12-3 or TRBV12-4, the J call TRBJ1-5, with TRBD1 identical over 8 bases. The V segment lost 6 bases and the J segment 5 bases; nucleotides outside the gene matches: 6. The CDR3 contains 14 residues. CDR3 sequence (DNA): TGTGCCAGCAGACCTGGACAGGGTGATCAGCCCCAGCATTTT. Amino acid sequence: CASRPGQGDQPQHF.

This clonotype is a singleton in its sample. V usage is TRBV12-3 or TRBV12-4 and J usage is TRBJ1-2; D is perhaps TRBD1 (6 bases). The CDR3 loop spans 13 amino acids. Trimming removed 5 bases at V and 8 bases at J, with 15 bases between. CDR3 loop: CASSPVQGRGYTF. The CDR3 coding sequence is TGTGCCAGCAGTCCTGTACAGGGACGGGGCTACACCTTC.

This clonotype was picked up many times. J is TRBJ2-6 and V is TRBV6-5; D is undetermined. V was shortened by 3 bases and J by 4 bases, with 10 bases between the two germline ends. Looked up from germline, CDR1 is MNHEY and CDR2 is SVGAGI. The CDR3 runs to 15 residues. Here the CDR3 DNA reads TGTGCCAGCAGTTATGGTCTCTCGGGGGCCAACGTCCTGACTTTC. Protein product: CASSYGLSGANVLTF.